These 32 T cell receptor beta chains originate from one sample sequenced in a study of a mutant IDH1 vaccine in newly diagnosed glioma. These receptors' targets are unknown. The data were produced by immunoSEQ multiplex PCR, yet TCRdb's version contains in-frame clones alone and is incomplete. The sample carries 45,000 to 50,000 clones, approximately 90% recorded once. The sample's time point: week 35, safety follow-up. One vaccine dose held 300 ug of mutant IDH1 20-mer peptide and came with topical imiquimod. The sequencing used PBMCs, collected from a glioma patient whose treatment included an IDH1 peptide vaccine. These receptors were collected from a woman aged 40-49 years with glioma.

This chain links TRBV27 with TRBJ2-1; D is perhaps TRBD1 (5 bases). V was trimmed by 1 base and J by 5 bases, leaving 24 bases between them. The CDR3 has 19 amino acids. Germline lookup yields CDR1 MNHEY and CDR2 SMNVEV (reference sequence). CDR3 residues: CASSLWVWGSADRHNEQFF. Here the CDR3 DNA reads TGTGCCAGCAGTTTATGGGTCTGGGGCAGCGCCGACCGACACAATGAGCAGTTCTTC.

The CDR3 region has the DNA TGCGCCAGCAGCTTGACCCTGGACACTGAAGCTTTCTTT. Its translation is CASSLTLDTEAFF. The chain recombines TRBV5-1 with TRBJ1-1; D remains unclear. The germline CDR1 and CDR2 sequences are SGHRS and YFSETQ. CDR3 length: 13 amino acids. Trimming took 1 base from V and 3 from J, leaving 7 bases between them. Looking up the rest from reference TRBV5-1 and TRBJ1-1 gives the full variable domain: KAGVTQTPRYLIKTRGQQVTLSCSPISGHRSVSWYQQTPGQGLQFLFEYFSETQRNKGNFPGRFSGRQFSNSRSEMNVSTLELGDSALYLCASSLTLDTEAFFGQGTRLTVV.

The V and J genes are TRBV18 and TRBJ2-7, with TRBD1 identical over 7 bases. The CDR3 contains 17 residues. V dropped 0 bases and J dropped 4; count of bases not matched to a gene: 12. The germline V gene has CDR1 KGHSH and CDR2 LQKENI. Written as DNA, the CDR3 is TGTGCCAGCTCACCACCGAGGGGGCAGGGGTATAAGTACGAGCAGTACTTC. Its translation is CASSPPRGQGYKYEQYF.

V usage is TRBV7-9 and J usage is TRBJ2-7, with 7 bases that match TRBD1. Per germline, CDR1 SEHNR and CDR2 FQNEAQ (reference sequence). V lost 5 bases to trimming and J lost 9 bases; unmatched junction nucleotides: 10. There are 13 residues in the CDR3. This chain's CDR3 is CASSARTGFAQYF. The DNA of the CDR3 is TGTGCCAGCAGCGCCCGGACAGGTTTCGCGCAGTACTTC.

The chain couples TRBV6-1 to TRBJ2-5; 11 positions agree with TRBD2. Germline V gives CDR1 MNHNS, CDR2 SASEGT. V was clipped by 2 bases and J by 2 bases; unmatched bases: 1. The CDR3 extends over 15 amino acids. CDR3 sequence: CASSERLAGQETQYF. In nucleotides, the CDR3 is TGTGCCAGCAGTGAAAGACTAGCGGGACAAGAGACCCAGTACTTC.

This chain uses TRBV12-5 with TRBJ1-3; D is unresolved. CDR3 length: 14 amino acids. Trimming cost V 2 bases and J 6 bases, with 11 bases left between them. Germline V gives CDR1 LGHNT, CDR2 FRNRAP. This CDR3 reads CASGLSASVNTIYF. The DNA for the CDR3 is TGTGCTAGTGGTTTGTCGGCCAGCGTAAACACCATATATTTT. The full variable domain, completed using reference TRBV12-5 and TRBJ1-3, is DARVTQTPRHKVTEMGQEVTMRCQPILGHNTVFWYRQTMMQGLELLAYFRNRAPLDDSGMPKDRFSAEMPDATLATLKIQPSEPRDSAVYFCASGLSASVNTIYFGEGSWLTVV.

V and J are TRBV7-9 and TRBJ2-2; D is uncertain. The CDR3 is 16 amino acids. Germline V gene lookup returns CDR1 SEHNR and CDR2 FQNEAQ (reference sequence). V shed 5 bases and J shed 2 bases, with 15 bases lying between them. The CDR3 loop reads CASSPRTVSNTGELFF. The CDR3 DNA sequence: TGTGCCAGCAGCCCTCGGACCGTCTCTAACACCGGGGAGCTGTTTTTT.

The chain is built from TRBV5-6 and TRBJ2-5; D is unresolved. There are 12 residues in the CDR3. V was clipped by 1 base and J by 5 bases, with 6 bases between them. From germline, CDR1 is SGHDT and CDR2 YYEEEE. The CDR3 sequence is CASSLIPETQYF. The CDR3, as DNA: TGTGCCAGCAGCTTGATCCCGGAGACCCAGTACTTC.

The rearrangement uses TRBV2 and TRBJ2-1; maybe TRBD1 (6 bases). The CDR3 is 15 residues long. V lost 5 bases, J lost 3 bases, and 14 bases lay in between. The germline V gene has CDR1 SNHLY and CDR2 FYNNEI. The CDR3 DNA follows: TGTGCCAGCAGTTCCCCGGGCAGGGGCTACAATGAGCAGTTCTTC. Encoded protein: CASSSPGRGYNEQFF.

J is TRBJ2-5 and V is TRBV5-1; maybe TRBD1 (6 bases). CDR1 and CDR2 (germline): SGHRS, YFSETQ. V was clipped by 1 base and J by 7 bases, with 14 bases between them. The CDR3 covers 14 residues. For the CDR3, the DNA is TGCGCCAGCAGCTTGCTCAGGGGCGACACGACCCAGTACTTC. Its protein is CASSLLRGDTTQYF.

The chain employs TRBV5-6 and TRBJ2-2; D perhaps matches TRBD2 (5 bases). Germline V gene lookup returns CDR1 SGHDT and CDR2 YYEEEE. Trimming took off 1 base at V and 2 bases at J, with 15 bases between the two ends. The CDR3 is made up of 17 amino acids. In nucleotides, the CDR3 is TGTGCCAGCAGCTTGAGGAGCCTAGCCTTAAACACCGGGGAGCTGTTTTTT. Its translation is CASSLRSLALNTGELFF.

The genes are TRBV30 and TRBJ1-4; D unclear. Trimming pared 4 bases from V and 14 bases from J, leaving 8 bases between. This CDR3 is 9 amino acids long. Germline values: CDR1 GTSNPN, CDR2 SVGIG (reference sequence). The CDR3 reads CAWTQVLFF. In DNA, the CDR3 is TGTGCCTGGACCCAGGTCCTGTTTTTT.

The J gene is TRBJ2-7, the V gene TRBV6-5; 7 bases line up with TRBD1. Germline V lookup: CDR1 MNHEY, CDR2 SVGAGI. This CDR3 is built from 12 residues. V lost 9 bases and J lost 4; bases outside the gene matches: 6. The CDR3 nucleotides read TGTGCCAGTGGGACAGTGTTATACGAGCAGTACTTC. It is translated as CASGTVLYEQYF.

The sample holds one count of this clone. V is TRBV4-1 and J is TRBJ2-5, with D unresolved. V was cut by 0 bases and J by 3 bases, with 11 bases left in between. From germline, CDR1 is MGHRA and CDR2 YSYEKL. This CDR3 region has 15 residues. The CDR3 coding sequence is TGCGCCAGCAGCCAAGATCGAGTAAGGGAAGAGACCCAGTACTTC. Translating gives CASSQDRVREETQYF.

The chain uses TRBV2 and TRBJ2-2, with D perhaps matching TRBD1 (5 bases). V dropped 8 bases and J dropped 4 bases, with 14 bases sitting between them. CDR3 length: 14 residues. Germline loops: CDR1 SNHLY, CDR2 FYNNEI. The CDR3 DNA is TGTGCCAGCTTTGGCAGGGTGGGCACCGGGGAGCTGTTTTTT. It yields the protein CASFGRVGTGELFF.

CDR3 DNA sequence: TGTGCCAGCAGCCCTGGGGGGACTCGCACAGATACGCAGTATTTT. It codes for CASSPGGTRTDTQYF. The chain links TRBV9 to TRBJ2-3; D perhaps matches TRBD2 (6 bases). The CDR3 runs to 15 residues. The V gene lost 4 bases and the J gene lost 1 base, with 13 bases spanning the gap. Per the germline V gene, CDR1 is SGDLS and CDR2 is YYNGEE.

The chain is built from TRBV7-2 and TRBJ1-3; the D gene is possibly TRBD1 (5 bases). The CDR3 covers 13 residues. V was shortened by 1 base and J by 5 bases, with 6 bases between the two germline ends. Germline V gene data show CDR1 as SGHTA and CDR2 as FQGNSA. The CDR3 DNA follows: TGTGCCAGCAGCTTAGGGACACGAAACACCATATATTTT. The encoded protein is CASSLGTRNTIYF.

This chain links TRBV6-1 with TRBJ2-6, with D tentatively TRBD1 or TRBD2 (6 bases each). The ends were cut back, 0 bases at V and 4 bases at J, with 13 bases in the middle. This CDR3 is built from 17 residues. Germline CDR1 reads MNHNS; CDR2 reads SASEGT. In nucleotides, the CDR3 is TGTGCCAGCAGTGAAGCGATTGGGGGGCTAGGGGCCAACGTCCTGACTTTC. Its translation is CASSEAIGGLGANVLTF.

The chain combines TRBV6-6 with TRBJ2-7; D remains unclear. V dropped 2 bases and J dropped 3 bases, with 8 bases sitting between them. The CDR3 is made up of 13 amino acids. Per germline, CDR1 MNHNY and CDR2 SVGAGI (reference sequence). CDR3 loop: CASSYGSGYEQYF. The DNA for the CDR3 is TGTGCCAGCAGTTACGGGTCGGGCTACGAGCAGTACTTC.

This chain uses TRBV7-2 with TRBJ2-3; 12 nucleotides align to TRBD2. The V segment lost 4 bases and the J segment 5 bases; nucleotides outside the gene matches: 1. Germline CDR1 reads SGHTA; CDR2 reads FQGNSA. This CDR3 is 14 amino acids long. The CDR3 loop is CASSWGLAGDTQYF. In DNA, the CDR3 is TGTGCCAGCAGCTGGGGACTAGCGGGAGATACGCAGTATTTT.

The chain couples TRBV7-6 to TRBJ2-1; D is tentatively TRBD1 or TRBD2 (5 bases each). The CDR3 covers 13 residues. The germline V gene has CDR1 SGHVS and CDR2 FNYEAQ. The V and J ends lost 4 bases and 4 bases respectively, with 8 bases between them. The CDR3, as DNA: TGTGCCAGCAGCTGGGGACGATACAATGAGCAGTTCTTC. Encoded protein: CASSWGRYNEQFF.

The rearrangement links TRBV7-2 to TRBJ2-7; D unclear. The CDR3 is made up of 15 amino acids. The germline V gene has CDR1 SGHTA and CDR2 FQGNSA. The germline V and J ends were trimmed by 10 bases and 2 bases, with 21 bases remaining between them. CDR3 loop: CATRPGSALPYEQYF. The CDR3 DNA reads TGTGCCACCCGACCGGGCTCCGCGCTCCCCTACGAGCAGTACTTC. Full variable domain (remainder filled in from reference TRBV7-2 and TRBJ2-7): GAGVSQSPSNKVTEKGKDVELRCDPISGHTALYWYRQSLGQGLEFLIYFQGNSAPDKSGLPSDRFSAERTGGSVSTLTIQRTQQEDSAVYLCATRPGSALPYEQYFGPGTRLTVT.

The chain couples TRBV4-1 to TRBJ1-1; TRBD1 might be the D (6 bases). V lost 9 bases, J lost 4 bases, and 15 bases lay in between. The CDR3 sequence is 13 residues long. Germline CDR1 reads MGHRA; CDR2 reads YSYEKL. In DNA, the CDR3 is TGCGCCAGTAGGGGGTTTAGCGGCACTGAAGCTTTCTTT. Translation: CASRGFSGTEAFF.

V gene TRBV27 combines with J gene TRBJ2-7; D ambiguous. V was clipped by 2 bases and J by 5 bases, with 10 bases between them. Germline V CDR1 and CDR2: MNHEY, SMNVEV (reference sequence). The CDR3 is made up of 13 amino acids. CDR3 protein: CASSLEYPHEQYF. In DNA form, the CDR3 reads TGTGCCAGCAGTTTAGAGTACCCCCACGAGCAGTACTTC.

The chain combines TRBV6-5 with TRBJ2-3; TRBD2 matches 10 bases. The trim removed 0 bases at V and 0 bases at J, leaving 0 bases unmatched. Germline V lookup: CDR1 MNHEY, CDR2 SVGAGI. This CDR3 contains 16 residues. CDR3 sequence: CASSYSTSGSTDTQYF. CDR3 DNA sequence: TGTGCCAGCAGTTACTCGACTAGCGGGAGCACAGATACGCAGTATTTT.

The chain recombines TRBV4-3 with TRBJ2-3, with D hard to call. Germline lookup yields CDR1 LGHNA and CDR2 YSLEER. V was shortened by 1 base and J by 5 bases, with 13 bases between the two germline ends. The CDR3 has 15 amino acids. CDR3 nucleotides: TGCGCCAGCAGCCAAGCTTCAACGCCCAGAGATACGCAGTATTTT. Residues: CASSQASTPRDTQYF.

This clone came up once. The V and J genes are TRBV2 and TRBJ1-4; 11 bases align to TRBD1. Germline values: CDR1 SNHLY, CDR2 FYNNEI. V was pared by 5 bases and J by 7 bases, with 6 bases of the junction left unmatched. The CDR3 sequence is 15 residues long. CDR3 in amino acids: CASSRGTGGGEKLFF. CDR3 nucleotide sequence: TGTGCCAGCAGTCGCGGGACAGGGGGAGGTGAAAAACTGTTTTTT.

The chain combines TRBV5-1 with TRBJ2-3; TRBD2 agrees at 9 bases. CDR3 size: 14 residues. J lost 4 bases, V lost 4 bases, and 4 bases had no gene match. Germline assignment: CDR1 SGHRS and CDR2 YFSETQ. In DNA, the CDR3 is TGCGCCAGCAGCATCGGGACTAGCTCAGATACGCAGTATTTT. This codes for CASSIGTSSDTQYF.

The V and J genes are TRBV14 and TRBJ1-1; D not resolved. With 0 bases removed from V and 4 bases from J, the gap between germline ends came to 12 bases. The CDR3 sequence is 15 residues long. Germline values: CDR1 SGHDN, CDR2 FVKESK. The CDR3 region has the DNA TGTGCCAGCAGCCAAGATGGGTACATGGCCACTGAAGCTTTCTTT. Encoded protein: CASSQDGYMATEAFF.

J is TRBJ1-2 and V is TRBV28; maybe TRBD1 (5 bases). Germline V gene data show CDR1 as MDHEN and CDR2 as SYDVKM. V was trimmed by 2 bases and J by 4 bases, leaving 5 bases between them. The CDR3 covers 12 residues. This CDR3 is CASSLGGYGYTF. The CDR3 DNA reads TGTGCCAGCAGTTTAGGGGGCTATGGCTACACCTTC.

The V and J genes are TRBV5-8 and TRBJ1-1; the D is unclear. V lost 1 base and J lost 5, with 12 bases in between. The germline V gene encodes CDR1 SGHTS and CDR2 YDEGEE. The CDR3 has 14 residues. CDR3 region: CASSLKTLWTEAFF. CDR3 nucleotide sequence: TGTGCCAGCAGCTTGAAGACATTGTGGACTGAAGCTTTCTTT.

This chain links TRBV6-6 with TRBJ1-6; D call uncertain. The CDR3 totals 16 residues. The V gene's germline CDR1 is MNHNY and CDR2 SVGAGI (reference sequence). Trimming took 4 bases from V and 4 from J, leaving 14 bases between them. The CDR3 sequence is CASSFTPGGYNSPLHF. CDR3 nucleotides: TGTGCCAGCAGTTTCACACCCGGCGGGTATAATTCACCCCTCCACTTT.